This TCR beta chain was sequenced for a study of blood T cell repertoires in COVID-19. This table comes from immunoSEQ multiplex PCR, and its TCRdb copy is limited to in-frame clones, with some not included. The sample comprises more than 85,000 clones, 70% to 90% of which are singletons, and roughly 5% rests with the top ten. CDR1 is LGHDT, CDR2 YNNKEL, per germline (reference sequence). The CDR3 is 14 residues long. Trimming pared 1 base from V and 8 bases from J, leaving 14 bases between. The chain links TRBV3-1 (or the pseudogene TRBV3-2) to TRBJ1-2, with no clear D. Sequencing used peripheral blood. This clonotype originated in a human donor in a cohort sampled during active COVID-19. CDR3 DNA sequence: TGTGCCAGCAGCCAAGCGGACCAAGGCGGGGGCTACACCTTC. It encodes CASSQADQGGGYTF.